Below are 4 T cell receptor beta chains sequenced from a single sample in a study of blood T cells in healthy people across ages. A second about 7 to 12 cycle PCR used barcoded and J-beta primers. TCRdb re-called the 5' RACE reads through MiXCR, storing one row per CDR3 protein. This sample has 1.5 million to 2 million distinct CDR3 sequences, with 49% found just once. The sequenced sample was blood. These receptor sequences come from a middle-aged woman in good health.

V gene TRBV10-3 combines with J gene TRBJ2-5; D may be TRBD2 (5 bases). Trimming shortened V by 4 bases and J by 4 bases, and 7 bases separated the two germline ends. This CDR3 has 12 amino acids. Germline CDR1 is ENHRY and CDR2 is SYGVKD. The CDR3 is CAISAGRETQYF. The CDR3 DNA follows: TGTGCCATCAGTGCGGGAAGAGAGACCCAGTACTTC.

The chain carries TRBV7-8 and TRBJ1-4, with D possibly TRBD1 on 5 matching bases. V was pared by 1 base and J by 5 bases, with 8 bases between. The CDR3 contains 14 residues. CDR1 SGHVS and CDR2 FQNEAQ come from the germline V gene. This CDR3 reads CASSLGDGNEKLFF. CDR3 bases: TGTGCCAGCAGCTTAGGGGACGGGAATGAAAAACTGTTTTTT.

This chain links TRBV6-2 or TRBV6-3 with TRBJ2-1; D might be TRBD1 (7 bases). Trimming shortened V by 0 bases and J by 5 bases, and 14 bases separated the two germline ends. The CDR3 runs to 16 residues. Germline loops: CDR1 MNHEY, CDR2 SVGEGT. CDR3 in DNA: TGTGCCAGCAGTTACTCTCCAGGGGGGCCTCACAATGAGCAGTTCTTC. As protein: CASSYSPGGPHNEQFF.

This clonotype has a single count. The chain has TRBV20-1 and TRBJ1-1; D is possibly TRBD1 (5 bases). CDR1 DFQATT and CDR2 SNEGSKA come from the germline V gene (reference sequence). The germline V and J ends were trimmed by 6 bases and 5 bases, with 13 bases remaining between them. This CDR3 contains 12 residues. CDR3 in DNA: TGCAGTGCCAATCAGGGAGGGACTGAAGCTTTCTTT. Protein product: CSANQGGTEAFF.